These 31 T cell receptor beta chains came from one sample sequenced in a study of cytomegalovirus exposure and HLA in healthy donors. PCR was performed using 60 Vbeta and 13 Jbeta primers. Clones were read by immunoSEQ multiplex PCR, and TCRdb kept only the in-frame ones, dropping some. The sample lists about 150,000 clones, over 55% occurring once. The sequenced sample was PBMCs. Receptors were obtained from a man aged 35 to 55 in good health and CMV-seronegative.

The J gene is TRBJ1-4, the V gene TRBV4-2; 9 bases align to TRBD1. Germline V CDR1 and CDR2: LGHNA, YNFKEQ. The V and J ends lost 4 bases and 7 bases, in that order; junction bases with no gene match: 10. The CDR3 sequence is 16 residues long. The CDR3 is CASSRQRTGDGEKLFF. The CDR3 DNA reads as TGTGCCAGCAGCCGCCAGAGGACAGGGGACGGTGAAAAACTGTTTTTT.

This clone was counted a few times. The rearrangement links TRBV2 to TRBJ2-1; 11 nucleotides align to TRBD2. CDR3 length: 15 residues. Germline CDR1 is SNHLY and CDR2 is FYNNEI. J lost 9 bases, V lost 7 bases, and 11 bases had no gene match. The CDR3 DNA is TGTGCCAGCAAGGGGGTAGCGGGGGGGCAGGCTGAGCAGTTCTTC. This codes for CASKGVAGGQAEQFF.

This clone came up a few times. This chain connects TRBV9 to TRBJ2-7; weak D call: TRBD2 (6 bases). Trimming took 3 bases from V and 0 from J, leaving 10 bases between them. There are 14 residues in the CDR3. From germline, CDR1 is SGDLS and CDR2 YYNGEE. The CDR3 loop reads CASSAGTHSYEQYF. CDR3 bases: TGTGCCAGCAGCGCCGGGACTCACTCCTACGAGCAGTACTTC.

The chain carries TRBV5-1 and TRBJ2-5; 7 bases are a match to TRBD1. Trimming at V came to 8 bases and at J to 2 bases, leaving 9 bases not matched to a gene. The CDR3 spans 14 residues. Per the germline V gene, CDR1 is SGHRS and CDR2 is YFSETQ. The CDR3 sequence: CASNIGTAQETQYF. CDR3 sequence (DNA): TGCGCCAGTAACATCGGGACAGCTCAAGAGACCCAGTACTTC. Looking up the rest from reference TRBV5-1 and TRBJ2-5 gives the full variable domain: KAGVTQTPRYLIKTRGQQVTLSCSPISGHRSVSWYQQTPGQGLQFLFEYFSETQRNKGNFPGRFSGRQFSNSRSEMNVSTLELGDSALYLCASNIGTAQETQYFGPGTRLLVL.

This rearrangement joins TRBV2 to TRBJ2-5; 10 bases are a match to TRBD1. Germline V gene data show CDR1 as SNHLY and CDR2 as FYNNEI. CDR3 length: 15 amino acids. Unmatched junction bases numbered 7, after V lost 7 bases and J lost 2 bases. CDR3 sequence: CASTRDRGWQETQYF. The CDR3 nucleotides read TGTGCCAGCACTAGGGACAGGGGATGGCAAGAGACCCAGTACTTC. The whole variable domain, filled in from reference TRBV2 and TRBJ2-5, reads EPEVTQTPSHQVTQMGQEVILRCVPISNHLYFYWYRQILGQKVEFLVSFYNNEISEKSEIFDDQFSVERPDGSNFTLKIRSTKLEDSAMYFCASTRDRGWQETQYFGPGTRLLVL.

V usage is TRBV9 and J usage is TRBJ2-1, with D possibly matching TRBD1 (5 bases). The V and J ends lost 0 bases and 3 bases respectively, with 7 bases between them. CDR3 length equals 14 residues. The germline V gene encodes CDR1 SGDLS and CDR2 YYNGEE. The CDR3, as DNA: TGTGCCAGCAGCGTAGAGGGGAACTACAATGAGCAGTTCTTC. Protein: CASSVEGNYNEQFF.

The V gene is TRBV2, the J gene TRBJ1-2; 12 nucleotides align to TRBD1. This CDR3 contains 15 residues. The germline gives CDR1 SNHLY, CDR2 FYNNEI. The V and J ends lost 6 bases and 7 bases, in that order; junction bases with no gene match: 9. CDR3 sequence reads: CASRRPGTGGFGYTF. The CDR3 coding sequence is TGTGCCAGCAGGAGGCCCGGGACAGGGGGCTTTGGCTACACCTTC. Filled out from reference TRBV2 and TRBJ1-2, the complete variable domain reads EPEVTQTPSHQVTQMGQEVILRCVPISNHLYFYWYRQILGQKVEFLVSFYNNEISEKSEIFDDQFSVERPDGSNFTLKIRSTKLEDSAMYFCASRRPGTGGFGYTFGSGTRLTVV.

The chain is built from TRBV19 and TRBJ1-6; D gene ambiguous. The germline gives CDR1 LNHDA, CDR2 SQIVND (reference sequence). Trimming took 10 bases from V and 12 from J, leaving 22 bases between them. The CDR3 consists of 14 residues. The DNA for the CDR3 is TGTGCCAACCCGAGGTCCTGCTTCAAGCAACCCCTCCACTTT. The encoded protein is CANPRSCFKQPLHF.

The chain combines TRBV7-6 with TRBJ2-5; 10 bases match TRBD2. The CDR3 length is 16 residues. The J segment lost 3 bases and the V segment lost 4 bases, leaving 8 bases of the junction unmatched. Germline CDR1 and CDR2: SGHVS and FNYEAQ. The CDR3, as DNA: TGTGCCAGCAGCTCCTACCGTACTAGCGGGAAAGAGACCCAGTACTTC. It translates to CASSSYRTSGKETQYF. The whole variable domain, filled in from reference TRBV7-6 and TRBJ2-5, reads GAGVSQSPRYKVTKRGQDVALRCDPISGHVSLYWYRQALGQGPEFLTYFNYEAQQDKSGLPNDRFSAERPEGSISTLTIQRTEQRDSAMYRCASSSYRTSGKETQYFGPGTRLLVL.

This clone was seen only once. The chain has TRBV2 and TRBJ2-3; TRBD1 aligns across 9 bases. J was trimmed by 5 bases and V by 6 bases; bases with no gene match: 6. Germline V gene lookup returns CDR1 SNHLY and CDR2 FYNNEI. The CDR3 is 14 residues long. For the CDR3, the DNA is TGTGCCAGCAGCGCCGACAGGGGGGTAGATACGCAGTATTTT. This translates into CASSADRGVDTQYF.

This chain connects TRBV29-1 to TRBJ2-2, with a weak D call TRBD1 (6 bases). CDR1 SQVTM and CDR2 ANQGSEA come from the germline V gene. CDR3 length: 13 amino acids. Between the trimmed V and J ends, which lost 7 bases and 4 bases, there was a span of 13 bases. The CDR3 DNA reads TGCAGCGCGATACAGGGTAGCACCGGGGAGCTGTTTTTT. Protein sequence: CSAIQGSTGELFF.

J is TRBJ1-5 and V is TRBV29-1, with 7 nucleotides matching TRBD1. Looked up from germline, CDR1 is SQVTM and CDR2 is ANQGSEA. The CDR3 has 12 residues. Trimming at V came to 4 bases and at J to 7 bases, leaving 4 bases not matched to a gene. DNA of the CDR3: TGCAGCGTTGCAAGGACAGGCCAGCCCCAGCATTTT. Its protein product is CSVARTGQPQHF.

The CDR3 here is CASSFRQGPEHEQYF. CDR3 DNA sequence: TGCGCCAGCAGCTTCCGACAGGGCCCTGAACACGAGCAGTACTTC. The V and J genes are TRBV5-1 and TRBJ2-7; 7 positions agree with TRBD1. J lost 5 bases, V lost 2 bases, and 10 bases had no gene match. Germline assignment: CDR1 SGHRS and CDR2 YFSETQ. The CDR3 runs 15 residues.

The V gene is TRBV9, the J gene TRBJ2-7, with TRBD1 matching over 8 bases. Unmatched junction bases numbered 8, after V lost 3 bases and J lost 6 bases. Looked up from germline, CDR1 is SGDLS and CDR2 is YYNGEE. CDR3 length: 14 amino acids. CDR3 in amino acids: CASSARQGYTEQYF. In nucleotides, the CDR3 is TGTGCCAGCAGCGCAAGACAGGGGTATACCGAGCAGTACTTC. Drawing the rest from reference TRBV9 and TRBJ2-7, the complete variable domain is DSGVTQTPKHLITATGQRVTLRCSPRSGDLSVYWYQQSLDQGLQFLIQYYNGEERAKGNILERFSAQQFPDLHSELNLSSLELGDSALYFCASSARQGYTEQYFGPGTRLTVT.

This clone was found a few times. J is TRBJ1-4 and V is TRBV13, with D perhaps matching TRBD1 (5 bases). The CDR3 is 16 amino acids. From germline, CDR1 is PRHDT and CDR2 FYEKMQ (reference sequence). V shed 3 bases and J shed 2 bases, with 13 bases lying between them. In DNA, the CDR3 is TGTGCCAGCAGCTTCCGGGGAGGGACGACTAATGAAAAACTGTTTTTT. Its protein is CASSFRGGTTNEKLFF. Combining the CDR3 with reference TRBV13 and TRBJ1-4 gives the whole variable domain AAGVIQSPRHLIKEKRETATLKCYPIPRHDTVYWYQQGPGQDPQFLISFYEKMQSDKGSIPDRFSAQQFSDYHSELNMSSLELGDSALYFCASSFRGGTTNEKLFFGSGTQLSVL.

The J gene is TRBJ2-4, the V gene TRBV21-1; the table names TRBD2, a call not compared with the DNA. TRBV21-1 constitutes a pseudogene. The CDR3 runs to 15 residues. This CDR3 reads CASTRGRRGKNIQYF. CDR3 bases: TGTGCCAGCACCCGGGGCAGGCGGGGCAAAAACATTCAGTACTTC.

This clone was recorded a few times. V gene TRBV7-6 combines with J gene TRBJ2-7; tentative D call: TRBD2 (6 bases). The CDR3 runs to 14 residues. Looked up from germline, CDR1 is SGHVS and CDR2 is FNYEAQ. V dropped 4 bases and J dropped 3 bases, with 13 bases sitting between them. In DNA form, the CDR3 reads TGTGCCAGCAGCTCCGGGACGGGGGTCTACGAGCAGTACTTC. Its protein product is CASSSGTGVYEQYF.

This clone has a single count. J is TRBJ1-5 and V is TRBV27; TRBD1 aligns across 9 bases. The germline V gene encodes CDR1 MNHEY and CDR2 SMNVEV (reference sequence). CDR3 length: 14 amino acids. After removal of 5 bases from V and 6 bases from J, the junction contained 5 bases not matched to a gene. CDR3 in DNA: TGTGCCAGCAGTATGGACAGGGGCAGTCAGCCCCAGCATTTT. Translated, it gives CASSMDRGSQPQHF.

The V call is TRBV5-1, the J call TRBJ2-5; 7 positions match TRBD1. Losses at the gene ends were 3 bases for V and 5 bases for J; bases not matched to a gene: 7. The CDR3 is 14 residues long. The germline CDR1 and CDR2 sequences are SGHRS and YFSETQ. CDR3 protein: CASSSGTVMETQYF. CDR3 bases: TGCGCCAGCAGCTCAGGGACAGTGATGGAGACCCAGTACTTC.

This clone was recorded a few times. This CDR3 is CASSYGGGTEAFF. The CDR3 DNA reads TGTGCCAGCAGTTACGGAGGAGGGACTGAAGCTTTCTTT. The chain links TRBV6-5 to TRBJ1-1; D gene ambiguous. Trimming removed 2 bases at V and 5 bases at J, with 9 bases between. Per germline, CDR1 MNHEY and CDR2 SVGAGI. The CDR3 loop spans 13 amino acids.

This clone turned up a few times. The genes are TRBV10-3 and TRBJ2-6; perhaps TRBD2 as D (6 bases). Germline CDR1 ENHRY, CDR2 SYGVKD. With 4 bases removed from V and 5 bases from J, the gap between germline ends came to 9 bases. CDR3 size: 14 residues. This chain's CDR3 is CAISGGDRANVLTF. CDR3 nucleotides: TGTGCCATCAGTGGCGGGGATCGGGCCAACGTCCTGACTTTC.

The chain joins TRBV7-3 to TRBJ1-2; maybe TRBD1 (5 bases). The CDR3 length is 13 residues. In germline, CDR1 is SGHTA, CDR2 FQGTGA. V lost 5 bases to trimming and J lost 3 bases, with 10 bases between them. Here the CDR3 reads CASSGGVDYGYTF. As DNA, the CDR3 is TGTGCCAGCAGCGGAGGGGTCGACTATGGCTACACCTTC.

The chain has TRBV28 and TRBJ2-7; TRBD2 agrees at 8 bases. This CDR3 is 17 amino acids long. Trimming cost V 5 bases and J 6 bases; bases outside gene matches: 18. Germline loops: CDR1 MDHEN, CDR2 SYDVKM. In DNA, the CDR3 is TGTGCCAGCAGTCCCCCCATCCCCTTAGCGGGGTTGGGCGAGCAGTACTTC. This sequence encodes CASSPPIPLAGLGEQYF.

Notes on this clone: The junction departs from germline at one end; a sequencing error may be responsible. The chain is built from TRBV4-1 and TRBJ1-5, with D hard to call. The CDR3 length is 14 residues. Germline CDR1 is MGHRA and CDR2 is YSYEKL. CDR3 sequence reads: CASSQGASNQPQNF. In DNA form, the CDR3 reads TGCGCCAGCAGCCAAGGGGCCAGCAATCAGCCCCAGAATTTT.

V is TRBV6-6 and J is TRBJ2-1; the match to TRBD1 covers 8 bases. J gave up 9 bases and V 6 bases, and 10 bases lay outside the gene matches. The CDR3 is 14 amino acids. CDR1 is MNHNY and CDR2 is SVGAGI in the germline V gene (reference sequence). The CDR3 DNA reads as TGTGCCAGCAGCCGGACAGGGTCGTCGGGTGAGCAGTTCTTC. Its protein product is CASSRTGSSGEQFF.

The chain joins TRBV5-1 to TRBJ1-1, with D perhaps TRBD1 (6 bases). In germline, CDR1 is SGHRS, CDR2 YFSETQ. CDR3 length equals 13 residues. Trimming pared 4 bases from V and 5 bases from J, leaving 12 bases between. This chain's CDR3 is CASSQSRGTEAFF. Here the CDR3 DNA reads TGCGCCAGCAGCCAATCCAGGGGTACTGAAGCTTTCTTT.

This sequence joins TRBV6-5 and TRBJ2-7; 7 bases match TRBD1. Germline CDR1 and CDR2: MNHEY and SVGAGI. The CDR3 length is 14 residues. Losses at the gene ends were 5 bases for V and 2 bases for J; bases not matched to a gene: 6. CDR3 loop: CASSRQGGPYEQYF. The CDR3 DNA reads TGTGCCAGCAGTCGACAGGGTGGTCCCTACGAGCAGTACTTC.

In this sample, this clone turned up once. J is TRBJ1-5 and V is TRBV5-1, with D perhaps TRBD1 (5 bases). Trimming shortened V by 0 bases and J by 5 bases, and 9 bases separated the two germline ends. Germline V gene sequence: CDR1 SGHRS, CDR2 YFSETQ. CDR3 length: 14 residues. This CDR3 reads CASSLEGLDQPQHF. The CDR3 coding sequence is TGCGCCAGCAGCTTGGAGGGGCTCGATCAGCCCCAGCATTTT.

The chain is built from TRBV2 and TRBJ2-2; D might be TRBD2 (6 bases). CDR1 SNHLY and CDR2 FYNNEI come from the germline V gene. This CDR3 is built from 14 residues. Trimming shortened V by 4 bases and J by 1 base, and 7 bases separated the two germline ends. The CDR3 here is CASSAGVNTGELFF. Written as DNA, the CDR3 is TGTGCCAGCAGTGCGGGGGTGAACACCGGGGAGCTGTTTTTT.

This sequence joins TRBV7-8 and TRBJ2-1; TRBD2 matches 7 bases. With V trimmed by 4 bases and J by 2 bases, 5 bases remained unmatched. The germline CDR1 and CDR2 sequences are SGHVS and FQNEAQ. The CDR3 runs to 15 residues. This CDR3 is CASSSGLVAYNEQFF. The DNA of the CDR3 is TGTGCCAGCAGCTCAGGACTAGTTGCCTACAATGAGCAGTTCTTC. Variable domain in full (rest from reference TRBV7-8 and TRBJ2-1): GAGVSQSPRYKVAKRGQDVALRCDPISGHVSLFWYQQALGQGPEFLTYFQNEAQLDKSGLPSDRFFAERPEGSVSTLKIQRTQQEDSAVYLCASSSGLVAYNEQFFGPGTRLTVL.

This clone has just a few counts. V usage is TRBV4-1 and J usage is TRBJ1-5, with 8 bases identical to TRBD1. After removal of 5 bases from V and 4 bases from J, the junction contained 13 bases not matched to a gene. Germline loops: CDR1 MGHRA, CDR2 YSYEKL. CDR3 size: 17 residues. As DNA, the CDR3 is TGCGCCAGCAGCGCAGGGGGCCCGGCAGGGACGAATCAGCCCCAGCATTTT. This encodes CASSAGGPAGTNQPQHF.